These 31 T cell receptor beta chains were sequenced from one sample in a study of T cell responses to AZD1222 COVID-19 vaccine. The method was immunoSEQ multiplex PCR; TCRdb's version includes in-frame clones alone and lacks a portion of them. The table includes about 210,000 clones, about 94% detected once. The sequencing used peripheral blood, collected 28 days after the second dose of the MenACWY control vaccine. These TCRs come from an adult who received the MenACWY meningococcal vaccine as a control.

DNA of the CDR3: TGCGCCAGCAGCTTTGACAGCTCCTACAATGAGCAGTTCTTC. Translated, it gives CASSFDSSYNEQFF. The chain combines TRBV5-1 with TRBJ2-1, with TRBD1 as a possible D gene (5 bases). Germline V gene lookup returns CDR1 SGHRS and CDR2 YFSETQ. The CDR3 covers 14 residues. The V end was cut by 2 bases, the J end by 0 bases, with 6 bases between.

This clone was observed a single time. The rearrangement joins TRBV30 to TRBJ2-1, with 8 bases that match TRBD1. Germline CDR1 is GTSNPN and CDR2 is SVGIG (reference sequence). Trimming removed 1 base from V and 7 bases from J; junction bases left unmatched: 6. This CDR3 spans 14 amino acids. In DNA form, the CDR3 reads TGTGCCTGGAGTGCAGGACAGGGAGGAAATGAGCAGTTCTTC. Its protein product is CAWSAGQGGNEQFF.

J is TRBJ2-7 and V is TRBV6-5; TRBD2 matches at 12 bases. From germline, CDR1 is MNHEY and CDR2 SVGAGI. CDR3 length equals 14 residues. J gave up 2 bases and V 8 bases, and 4 bases lay outside the gene matches. The CDR3 here is CASARLAGAYEQYF. The CDR3 coding sequence is TGTGCCAGCGCCCGACTAGCGGGAGCCTACGAGCAGTACTTC.

The gene calls are TRBV7-2 and TRBJ2-3, with a possible D match to TRBD2 (6 bases). The V gene lost 3 bases and the J gene lost 4 bases, with 14 bases spanning the gap. Germline values: CDR1 SGHTA, CDR2 FQGNSA. The CDR3 extends over 15 amino acids. The CDR3 DNA sequence: TGTGCCAGCAGCTTTTTCGGGGGTGACGCAGATACGCAGTATTTT. Amino acids: CASSFFGGDADTQYF.

This chain uses TRBV5-1 with TRBJ1-1, with D possibly matching TRBD1 (5 bases). The CDR3 covers 14 residues. V shed 3 bases and J shed 1 base, with 10 bases lying between them. CDR1 and CDR2 from the germline V gene are SGHRS and YFSETQ. The DNA of the CDR3 is TGCGCCAGCAGCTCAGCGACAGCGAACACTGAAGCTTTCTTT. Protein: CASSSATANTEAFF.

The sample holds one count of this clone. This rearrangement joins TRBV2 to TRBJ2-5, with 7 bases that match TRBD2. Germline V CDR1 and CDR2: SNHLY, FYNNEI. The V gene end was trimmed by 5 bases and the J gene end by 5 bases; junction bases not matched to a gene: 8. The CDR3 is made up of 14 amino acids. CDR3 amino acids: CASSPRGSGETQYF. The DNA of the CDR3 is TGTGCCAGCAGTCCCCGCGGGAGTGGGGAGACCCAGTACTTC.

The genes are TRBV6-1 and TRBJ1-2, with D perhaps TRBD1 (5 bases). Germline V gene sequence: CDR1 MNHNS, CDR2 SASEGT. V lost 3 bases and J 4 bases, leaving 12 bases between the germline ends. The length of the CDR3 is 14 residues. CDR3 bases: TGTGCCAGCAGTGAGGACACCTTAGGCTATGGCTACACCTTC. It codes for CASSEDTLGYGYTF.

V usage is TRBV5-6 and J usage is TRBJ1-5; 8 bases align to TRBD1. The trim removed 4 bases at V and 0 bases at J, leaving 3 bases unmatched. CDR3 length equals 15 residues. CDR1 and CDR2 (germline): SGHDT, YYEEEE. The CDR3 DNA sequence: TGTGCCAGCAGCAAGGGACAGGTTAGCAATCAGCCCCAGCATTTT. Protein: CASSKGQVSNQPQHF.

V gene TRBV7-9 combines with J gene TRBJ1-5, with 8 nucleotides matching TRBD1. The germline CDR1 and CDR2 sequences are SEHNR and FQNEAQ (reference sequence). J was trimmed by 5 bases and V by 6 bases; bases with no gene match: 6. This CDR3 spans 14 amino acids. The CDR3 sequence: CASSPGQADQPQHF. In DNA, the CDR3 is TGTGCCAGCAGTCCGGGACAGGCAGATCAGCCCCAGCATTTT.

The rearrangement joins TRBV5-6 to TRBJ1-6; 8 bases fit TRBD1. The CDR3 is 16 residues long. Trimming removed 4 bases from V and 2 bases from J; junction bases left unmatched: 5. Germline V gene sequence: CDR1 SGHDT, CDR2 YYEEEE. The CDR3 coding sequence is TGTGCCAGCAGCCCCGGGGGACAGGCCTATAATTCACCCCTCCACTTT. The encoded protein is CASSPGGQAYNSPLHF.

The J gene is TRBJ2-1, the V gene TRBV5-4; 11 bases agree with TRBD2. The CDR3 is 15 residues long. Per the germline V gene, CDR1 is SGHNT and CDR2 is YYREEE (reference sequence). V gave up 7 bases and J gave up 2 bases; unmatched junction bases: 5. CDR3 residues: CASGELAGAYNEQFF. As DNA, the CDR3 is TGTGCCAGCGGCGAACTAGCGGGAGCCTACAATGAGCAGTTCTTC.

The V and J genes are TRBV5-8 and TRBJ2-1; perhaps TRBD1 as D (5 bases). Germline values: CDR1 SGHTS, CDR2 YDEGEE. V dropped 1 base and J dropped 4 bases, with 15 bases sitting between them. CDR3 length: 16 residues. In DNA, the CDR3 is TGTGCCAGCAGCTTGAGTTCAGGGTTTGGGTACAATGAGCAGTTCTTC. Translation gives CASSLSSGFGYNEQFF. Full variable domain (rest looked up from reference TRBV5-8 and TRBJ2-1): EAGVTQSPTHLIKTRGQQATLRCSPISGHTSVYWYQQALGLGLQFLLWYDEGEERNRGNFPPRFSGRQFPNYSSELNVNALELEDSALYLCASSLSSGFGYNEQFFGPGTRLTVL.

The chain employs TRBV7-3 and TRBJ2-2; 10 positions agree with TRBD2. Germline V gene lookup returns CDR1 SGHTA and CDR2 FQGTGA. The CDR3 spans 16 residues. V lost 4 bases and J lost 1; bases outside the gene matches: 3. CDR3 protein: CASSSRTSGNTGELFF. In nucleotides, the CDR3 is TGTGCCAGCAGCTCCCGGACTAGCGGGAACACCGGGGAGCTGTTTTTT.

The V and J genes are TRBV5-6 and TRBJ2-7; 9 bases match TRBD1. The germline V gene encodes CDR1 SGHDT and CDR2 YYEEEE. V lost 3 bases to trimming and J lost 6 bases; unmatched junction nucleotides: 16. This CDR3 comprises 17 residues. Written as DNA, the CDR3 is TGTGCCAGCAGCTCGGTGGCGTCGGACAGGGGAATTCCCGAGCAGTACTTC. Translating it yields CASSSVASDRGIPEQYF.

This clone was picked up one time. CDR3 nucleotides: TGTGCCAGCAGCTTGGAGGGGACAGGGTCTGGAAACACCATATATTTT. It translates to CASSLEGTGSGNTIYF. The rearrangement links TRBV5-4 to TRBJ1-3, with 9 bases that match TRBD1. Germline V gene data show CDR1 as SGHNT and CDR2 as YYREEE (reference sequence). CDR3 length: 16 residues. The V and J ends lost 0 bases and 1 base, in that order; junction bases with no gene match: 2.

V is TRBV18 and J is TRBJ2-7, with D possibly being TRBD1 or TRBD2 (5 bases each). Germline V CDR1 and CDR2: KGHSH, LQKENI. The CDR3 is 13 amino acids. V was clipped by 8 bases and J by 1 base, with 12 bases between them. This CDR3 is CASRGTVSYEQYF. In DNA form, the CDR3 reads TGTGCCAGCAGAGGGACGGTTTCCTACGAGCAGTACTTC.

The rearrangement uses TRBV11-2 and TRBJ1-4, with D possibly TRBD1 on 5 matching bases. Trimming stripped 0 bases from V and 6 bases from J, with 11 bases between. This CDR3 spans 15 amino acids. Germline V gives CDR1 SGHAT, CDR2 FQNNGV. This CDR3 is CASSLDWQGDEKLFF. CDR3 DNA sequence: TGTGCCAGCAGCTTAGATTGGCAGGGAGATGAAAAACTGTTTTTT.

A note on this clone: The same CDR3 arises from other DNA sequences in this sample as well. The chain employs TRBV27 and TRBJ1-2, with TRBD1 matching over 10 bases. J was trimmed by 8 bases and V by 0 bases; bases with no gene match: 0. This CDR3 has 13 residues. Germline V gene lookup returns CDR1 MNHEY and CDR2 SMNVEV (reference sequence). The CDR3 sequence is CASSLSTGGGYTF. The CDR3 DNA reads TGTGCCAGCAGTTTATCGACAGGGGGCGGCTACACCTTC.

The rearrangement uses TRBV11-2 and TRBJ2-7; 8 bases agree with TRBD2. CDR1 and CDR2 (germline): SGHAT, FQNNGV. The CDR3 is 16 residues long. With V trimmed by 5 bases and J by 3 bases, 12 bases remained unmatched. The CDR3 reads CASSHRTSLFIYEQYF. CDR3 sequence (DNA): TGTGCCAGCAGCCACAGGACTAGCCTGTTCATCTACGAGCAGTACTTC.

The chain uses TRBV30 and TRBJ1-3; no clear D. Germline V lookup: CDR1 GTSNPN, CDR2 SVGIG (reference sequence). The CDR3 totals 12 residues. Trimming removed 8 bases from V and 2 bases from J, with 10 bases in between. The CDR3 loop reads CAGTTPGNTIYF. The CDR3 nucleotides read TGTGCCGGAACCACCCCTGGAAACACCATATATTTT.

The chain has TRBV6-4 and TRBJ2-3, with 7 bases identical to TRBD2. The junction had 8 bases not matched to a gene; V was cut back by 0 bases and J by 5 bases. The V gene's germline CDR1 is MRHNA and CDR2 SNTAGT. The length of the CDR3 is 16 residues. CDR3 sequence: CASSDSIGGRGDTQYF. The DNA for the CDR3 is TGTGCCAGCAGTGACTCGATTGGCGGGAGAGGAGATACGCAGTATTTT.

The CDR3 protein is CASSLRLAGVADTQYF. CDR3 DNA sequence: TGTGCCAGCAGCCTACGACTAGCGGGAGTCGCAGATACGCAGTATTTT. The chain couples TRBV7-9 to TRBJ2-3; 12 bases are shared with TRBD2. This CDR3 has 16 residues. J gave up 4 bases and V 5 bases, and 7 bases lay outside the gene matches. The V gene's germline CDR1 is SEHNR and CDR2 FQNEAQ (reference sequence).

Notes on this clone: A junction boundary mismatches the germline segment, possibly from a read error. The J gene is TRBJ1-3, the V gene TRBV28; D not resolved. The CDR3 consists of 14 residues. Germline V gene lookup returns CDR1 MDHEN and CDR2 SYDVKM. CDR3: CASSPGGSANTIYF. CDR3 sequence (DNA): TGTGCCAGCAGCCCAGGAGGGTCTGCAAACACCATATATTTT.

The chain couples TRBV19 to TRBJ1-4, with 9 bases fitting TRBD1. With V trimmed by 4 bases and J by 6 bases, 6 bases remained unmatched. The CDR3 runs to 15 residues. Germline lookup yields CDR1 LNHDA and CDR2 SQIVND (reference sequence). CDR3 loop: CASSKPTGGYEKLFF. CDR3 DNA sequence: TGTGCCAGTAGTAAGCCGACAGGGGGGTATGAAAAACTGTTTTTT.

This clone was recorded only once. The chain uses TRBV7-3 and TRBJ2-5; 11 nucleotides agree with TRBD1. Trimming at V came to 5 bases and at J to 2 bases, leaving 4 bases not matched to a gene. The CDR3 has 15 residues. Germline loops: CDR1 SGHTA, CDR2 FQGTGA. The CDR3 is CASSLGTGGQETQYF. CDR3 DNA sequence: TGTGCCAGCAGCCTAGGGACAGGGGGGCAAGAGACCCAGTACTTC.

This clone was counted a single time. The V gene is TRBV7-9, the J gene TRBJ2-1; TRBD2 matches 15 bases. The CDR3 is 17 residues long. V lost 0 bases, J lost 4 bases, and 1 base stayed unmatched. Germline-derived CDR1 and CDR2 are SEHNR and FQNEAQ (reference sequence). The CDR3 spells CASSLAGLAGGYNEQFF. CDR3 in DNA: TGTGCCAGCAGCTTAGCAGGACTAGCGGGAGGGTACAATGAGCAGTTCTTC.

The rearrangement uses TRBV3-1 (or the pseudogene TRBV3-2) and TRBJ1-1; D is perhaps TRBD1 (5 bases). Trimming cost V 1 base and J 1 base, with 16 bases left between them. The CDR3 runs to 17 residues. Germline V gene lookup returns CDR1 LGHDT and CDR2 YNNKEL (reference sequence). DNA for the CDR3: TGTGCCAGCAGCCAAGGGGCTTGGGGGGAGCGGAACACTGAAGCTTTCTTT. It yields the protein CASSQGAWGERNTEAFF.

The V gene is TRBV28, the J gene TRBJ2-2; possibly TRBD2 for D (5 bases). This CDR3 is 16 amino acids long. CDR1 is MDHEN and CDR2 is SYDVKM in the germline V gene. Trimming stripped 6 bases from V and 7 bases from J, with 21 bases between. The CDR3 nucleotides are TGTGCCAGCAGGACCGAGGGAACCAGGTTTGGCGGGGAGCTGTTTTTT. It specifies CASRTEGTRFGGELFF.

This chain connects TRBV18 to TRBJ2-5, with TRBD1 identical over 11 bases. The CDR3 length is 15 residues. CDR1 and CDR2 (germline): KGHSH, LQKENI. V shed 5 bases, J shed 5 bases, and the junction held 7 bases outside the gene matches. CDR3 protein: CASSSGTGGEETQYF. In DNA, the CDR3 is TGTGCCAGCTCATCGGGGACAGGGGGAGAGGAGACCCAGTACTTC.

The chain links TRBV5-4 to TRBJ1-2; TRBD1 might be the D (6 bases). Trimming removed 6 bases from V and 8 bases from J, with 20 bases in between. This CDR3 is built from 14 residues. Germline V lookup: CDR1 SGHNT, CDR2 YYREEE (reference sequence). The CDR3 loop is CASNLQPGGVGYTF. The CDR3 DNA sequence: TGTGCCAGCAACTTACAGCCTGGGGGCGTGGGCTACACCTTC. Full variable domain (remainder filled in from reference TRBV5-4 and TRBJ1-2): ETGVTQSPTHLIKTRGQQVTLRCSSQSGHNTVSWYQQALGQGPQFIFQYYREEENGRGNFPPRFSGLQFPNYSSELNVNALELDDSALYLCASNLQPGGVGYTFGSGTRLTVV.

This chain connects TRBV9 to TRBJ1-2, with a tentative D call TRBD1 (6 bases). CDR1 SGDLS and CDR2 YYNGEE come from the germline V gene. The V end lost 3 bases, the J end lost 2 bases, and 8 bases lay between the germline ends. The CDR3 consists of 13 residues. CDR3 residues: CASSGGTNYGYTF. CDR3 in DNA: TGTGCCAGCAGCGGCGGGACAAACTATGGCTACACCTTC.